A selection of T cell receptor beta chains follows, all from one sample in a study of shared clonotypes between healthy human individuals. TCRdb keeps only in-frame clones here, not all; method: immunoSEQ multiplex PCR. The sample consists of some 790,000 clones, over 60% of them appearing once. The sequenced sample was memory CD4+ T cells sorted from blood. The receptors come from a woman aged 25 to 39 in good health. Both conserved end residues are part of each CDR3. Each record gives: CDR3 protein, CDR3 DNA, D gene, clone size, J gene, V gene. A D gene is named only where the DNA matches it firmly. The listing skips clone size in some rows; elsewhere it reads once, few, many or a size class.

CDR3: CASSGPGGGGYEQYF
DNA: TGTGCCAGCAGTGGACCGGGGGGTGGAGGTTACGAGCAGTACTTC
D: TRBD2
size: .
J: TRBJ2-7
V: TRBV2

CDR3: CASSPAPDTYNEQFF
DNA: TGTGCCAGCAGCCCCGCCCCGGACACCTACAATGAGCAGTTCTTC
D: .
size: .
J: TRBJ2-1
V: TRBV14

CDR3: CASSPSLAGEDNEQFF
DNA: TGCGCCAGCAGTCCCTCTTTAGCGGGAGAGGACAATGAGCAGTTCTTC
D: TRBD2
size: .
J: TRBJ2-1
V: TRBV5-1

CDR3: CASRGSDGGFYEQYF
DNA: TGTGCCAGCAGGGGGTCGGACGGAGGCTTCTACGAGCAGTACTTC
D: .
size: many
J: TRBJ2-7
V: TRBV6-1

CDR3: CASSETVTGNTIYF
DNA: TGTGCCAGCAGCGAAACAGTTACTGGAAACACCATATATTTT
D: .
size: many
J: TRBJ1-3
V: TRBV2

CDR3: CASSEIIPGTGELFF
DNA: TGTGCCAGCAGTGAAATTATTCCTGGGACCGGGGAGCTGTTTTTT
D: .
size: .
J: TRBJ2-2
V: TRBV2

CDR3: CASSQTSRGLGSPLHF
DNA: TGTGCCAGCAGCCAAACCTCCAGGGGATTGGGTTCACCCCTCCACTTT
D: .
size: .
J: TRBJ1-6
V: TRBV27

CDR3: CASSSQRFWRGSDEQYF
DNA: TGTGCCAGCAGTTCCCAACGATTTTGGCGGGGTAGCGACGAGCAGTACTTC
D: .
size: .
J: TRBJ2-7
V: TRBV28

CDR3: CASSQFEAPGEQYF
DNA: TGTGCCAGCAGCCAATTTGAGGCCCCGGGCGAGCAGTACTTC
D: .
size: .
J: TRBJ2-7
V: TRBV16

CDR3: CASSSAELASDTQYF
DNA: TGTGCCAGCAGTTCGGCGGAACTAGCGTCAGATACGCAGTATTTT
D: TRBD2
size: .
J: TRBJ2-3
V: TRBV28

CDR3: CASSPPTEGGNTIYF
DNA: TGTGCCAGCAGCCCCCCCACGGAGGGGGGAAACACCATATATTTT
D: .
size: once
J: TRBJ1-3
V: TRBV5-6

CDR3: CASSLFRNEQYF
DNA: TGTGCCAGCAGTTTATTCAGGAACGAGCAGTACTTC
D: .
size: .
J: TRBJ2-7
V: TRBV28

CDR3: CASSLVNTAEQYF
DNA: TGTGCCAGCAGCTTGGTTAACACAGCCGAGCAGTACTTC
D: .
size: once
J: TRBJ2-7
V: TRBV5-4

CDR3: CASSGVGSGVVRQYF
DNA: TGTGCCAGCAGCGGAGTCGGTAGTGGGGTTGTTCGCCAGTATTTT
D: .
size: .
J: TRBJ2-3
V: TRBV9

CDR3: CASRADMDKGNTIYF
DNA: TGTGCCAGCAGAGCCGATATGGACAAGGGAAACACCATATATTTT
D: .
size: .
J: TRBJ1-3
V: TRBV28

CDR3: CASSKDSTTWEQYF
DNA: TGTGCCAGCAGTAAGGACAGCACGACCTGGGAGCAGTACTTC
D: .
size: .
J: TRBJ2-7
V: TRBV2

CDR3: CATLRTGTHEKLFF
DNA: TGTGCCACCCTAAGGACAGGGACTCACGAAAAACTGTTTTTT
D: TRBD1
size: .
J: TRBJ1-4
V: TRBV19

CDR3: CASSALAAYNEQFF
DNA: TGTGCCAGCAGTGCACTAGCAGCCTACAATGAGCAGTTCTTC
D: .
size: .
J: TRBJ2-1
V: TRBV2

CDR3: CASSSTDSSNQPQHF
DNA: TGTGCCAGCAGTTCTACGGACAGTTCCAATCAGCCCCAGCATTTT
D: .
size: .
J: TRBJ1-5
V: TRBV2

CDR3: CASSATGQETQYF
DNA: TGTGCCAGCAGTGCAACAGGACAAGAGACCCAGTACTTC
D: .
size: .
J: TRBJ2-5
V: TRBV6-4

CDR3: CASRSPRDGYTF
DNA: TGTGCCAGCAGGTCACCCAGGGATGGCTACACCTTC
D: .
size: few
J: TRBJ1-2
V: TRBV28

CDR3: CASRGLAGEQYF
DNA: TGTGCCAGCCGTGGACTAGCGGGCGAGCAGTACTTC
D: TRBD2
size: .
J: TRBJ2-7
V: TRBV2